This T cell receptor (beta chain) is drawn from a study of identical twins. The study, taken as a whole, reports: Some out-of-frame alpha sequences were shared by twins, and these showed excess low generation probability.

The CDR3 loop spans 20 amino acids. The ends lost 0 bases at V and 0 bases at J; junction bases unmatched: 9. Germline V gene sequence: CDR1 MNHEY, CDR2 SVGAGI. This clonotype was counted between two and nine times. Its antigen is unidentified. TCRdb re-called the 5' RACE reads with MiXCR, one entry per CDR3 protein. In the table there are approximately 1.8 million distinct CDR3 sequences, 32% of which are singletons. The genes are TRBV6-5 and TRBJ2-4; 12 bases are a match to TRBD2. Sequencing input: cord blood. This receptor was taken from a newborn girl in good health. Here the CDR3 reads CASSYSRLAGGKLAKNIQYF. The CDR3, as DNA: TGTGCCAGCAGTTACTCGCGGCTAGCGGGGGGGAAACTAGCCAAAAACATTCAGTACTTC.